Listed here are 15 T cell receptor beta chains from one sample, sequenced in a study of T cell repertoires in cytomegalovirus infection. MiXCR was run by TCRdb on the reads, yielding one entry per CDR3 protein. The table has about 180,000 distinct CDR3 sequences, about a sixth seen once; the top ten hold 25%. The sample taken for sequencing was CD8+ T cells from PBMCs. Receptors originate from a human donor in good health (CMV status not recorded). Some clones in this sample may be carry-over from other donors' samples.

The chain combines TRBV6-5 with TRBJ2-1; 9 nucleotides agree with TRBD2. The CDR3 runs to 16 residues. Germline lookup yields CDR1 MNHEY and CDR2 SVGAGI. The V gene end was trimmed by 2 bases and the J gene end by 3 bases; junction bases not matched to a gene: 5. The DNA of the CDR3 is TGTGCCAGCAGTTACCGACTAGCGGCTTTCTACAATGAGCAGTTCTTC. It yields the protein CASSYRLAAFYNEQFF.

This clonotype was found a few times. CDR3 in DNA: TGTGCCAGCAGCTTAGTCGGCCTCAGGGGAGATACGCAGTATTTT. As protein: CASSLVGLRGDTQYF. This chain connects TRBV7-6 to TRBJ2-3, with D possibly matching TRBD1 (6 bases). V lost 1 base to trimming and J lost 5 bases, with 13 bases between them. The length of the CDR3 is 15 residues. Germline values: CDR1 SGHVS, CDR2 FNYEAQ.

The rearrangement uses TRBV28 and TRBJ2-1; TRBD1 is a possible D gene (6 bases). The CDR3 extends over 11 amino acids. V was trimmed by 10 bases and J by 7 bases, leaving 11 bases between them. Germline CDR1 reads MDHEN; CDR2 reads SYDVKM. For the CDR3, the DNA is TGTGCCACCGAACAGGGAAATGAGCAGTTCTTC. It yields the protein CATEQGNEQFF.

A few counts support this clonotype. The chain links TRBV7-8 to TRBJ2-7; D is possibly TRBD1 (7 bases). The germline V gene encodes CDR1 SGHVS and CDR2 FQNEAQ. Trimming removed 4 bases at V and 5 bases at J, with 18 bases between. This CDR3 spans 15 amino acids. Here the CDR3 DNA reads TGTGCCAGCAGCTCAGGGGGGTTTATAGAGGACGAGCAGTACTTC. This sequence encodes CASSSGGFIEDEQYF.

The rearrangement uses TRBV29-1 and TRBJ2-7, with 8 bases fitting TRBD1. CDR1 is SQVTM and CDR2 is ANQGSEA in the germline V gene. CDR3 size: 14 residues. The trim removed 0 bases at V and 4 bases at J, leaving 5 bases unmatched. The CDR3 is CSVEEGWDRYEQYF. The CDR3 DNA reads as TGCAGCGTTGAAGAGGGTTGGGACAGGTACGAGCAGTACTTC.

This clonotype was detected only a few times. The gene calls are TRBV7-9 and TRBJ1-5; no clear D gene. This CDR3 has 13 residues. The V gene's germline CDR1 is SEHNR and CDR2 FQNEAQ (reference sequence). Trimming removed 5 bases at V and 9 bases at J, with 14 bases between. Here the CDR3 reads CASSPQLDGPQHF. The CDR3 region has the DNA TGTGCCAGCAGCCCACAATTGGATGGGCCCCAGCATTTT.

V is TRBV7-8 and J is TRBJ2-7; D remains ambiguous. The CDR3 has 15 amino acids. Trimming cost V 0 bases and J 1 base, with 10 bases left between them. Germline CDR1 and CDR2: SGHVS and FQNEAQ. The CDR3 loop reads CASSLAGSPSYEQYF. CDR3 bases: TGTGCCAGCAGCTTAGCCGGCAGTCCTTCCTACGAGCAGTACTTC.

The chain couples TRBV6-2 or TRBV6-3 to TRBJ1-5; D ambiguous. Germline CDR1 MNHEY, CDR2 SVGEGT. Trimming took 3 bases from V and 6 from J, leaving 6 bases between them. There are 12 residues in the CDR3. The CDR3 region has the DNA TGTGCCAGCAGTTATCCATCTCAGCCCCAGCATTTT. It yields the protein CASSYPSQPQHF.

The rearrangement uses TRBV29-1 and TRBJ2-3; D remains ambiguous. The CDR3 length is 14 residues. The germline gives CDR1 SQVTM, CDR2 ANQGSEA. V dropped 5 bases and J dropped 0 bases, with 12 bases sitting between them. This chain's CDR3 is CSVPAPASTDTQYF. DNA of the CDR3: TGCAGCGTTCCCGCGCCTGCTAGCACAGATACGCAGTATTTT.

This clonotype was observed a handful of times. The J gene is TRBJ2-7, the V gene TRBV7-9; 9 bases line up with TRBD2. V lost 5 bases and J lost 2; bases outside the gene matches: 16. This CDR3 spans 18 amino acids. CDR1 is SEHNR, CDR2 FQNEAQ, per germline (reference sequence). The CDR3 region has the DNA TGTGCCAGCAGCCTCGACGTTGGAGAGCGGGGGGCCACCTACGAGCAGTACTTC. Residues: CASSLDVGERGATYEQYF.

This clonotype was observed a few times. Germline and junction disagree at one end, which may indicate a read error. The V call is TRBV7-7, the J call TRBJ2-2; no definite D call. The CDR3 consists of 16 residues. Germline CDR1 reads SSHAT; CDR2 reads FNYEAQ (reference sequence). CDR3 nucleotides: TGTGCTAGCAGCCCCCGAGGTAGCAGGAACACCGGGGAGCTGTTTTTT. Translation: CASSPRGSRNTGELFF.

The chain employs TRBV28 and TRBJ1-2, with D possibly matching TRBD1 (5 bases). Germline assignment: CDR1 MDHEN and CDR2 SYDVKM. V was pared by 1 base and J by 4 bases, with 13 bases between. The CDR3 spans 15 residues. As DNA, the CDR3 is TGTGCCAGCAGTTTATCCCTACAGGACATCTATGGCTACACCTTC. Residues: CASSLSLQDIYGYTF.

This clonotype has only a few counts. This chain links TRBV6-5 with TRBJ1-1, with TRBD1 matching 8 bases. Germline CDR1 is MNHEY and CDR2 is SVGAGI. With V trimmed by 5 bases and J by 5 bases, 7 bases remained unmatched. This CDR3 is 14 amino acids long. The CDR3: CASSPQGGRTEAFF. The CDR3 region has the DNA TGTGCCAGCAGTCCACAGGGGGGACGAACTGAAGCTTTCTTT.

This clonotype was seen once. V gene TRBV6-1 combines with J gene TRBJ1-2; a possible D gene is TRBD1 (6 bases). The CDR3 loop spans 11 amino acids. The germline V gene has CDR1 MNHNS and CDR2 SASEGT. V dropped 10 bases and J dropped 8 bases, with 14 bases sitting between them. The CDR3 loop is CAIRGGRGYTF. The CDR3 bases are TGTGCCATCCGAGGGGGTCGGGGCTACACCTTC.

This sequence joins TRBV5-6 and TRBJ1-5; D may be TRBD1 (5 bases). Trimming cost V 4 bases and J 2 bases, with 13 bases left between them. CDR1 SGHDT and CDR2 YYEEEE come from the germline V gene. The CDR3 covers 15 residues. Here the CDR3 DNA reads TGTGCCAGCAGCGTTGGGTGGGGGGGCAATCAGCCCCAGCATTTT. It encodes CASSVGWGGNQPQHF.